One and the same sample provided the 3 T cell receptor beta chains below, sequenced in a study of T cell repertoires in ileal Crohn's disease. Using immunoSEQ multiplex PCR, the repertoire was profiled, and TCRdb retains in-frame clones only, with some absent. This sample yields approximately 9,400 clones, of which roughly four fifths are seen a single time; around 5% belongs to the top ten. The sequencing input was ileal tissue. These receptor sequences come from an adult with Crohn's disease.

Within the sample, this clone is medium-sized. J is TRBJ1-1 and V is TRBV18; weak D call: TRBD1 (5 bases). The CDR3 runs to 16 residues. The germline V gene has CDR1 KGHSH and CDR2 LQKENI. V dropped 3 bases and J dropped 1 base, with 15 bases sitting between them. CDR3 residues: CASSPREGIGNTEAFF. CDR3 coding DNA: TGTGCCAGCTCACCCAGGGAGGGGATCGGGAACACTGAAGCTTTCTTT.

This chain links TRBV9 with TRBJ2-1; D possibly corresponds to TRBD2 (5 bases). The CDR3 sequence is 14 residues long. Germline V gene lookup returns CDR1 SGDLS and CDR2 YYNGEE. The germline V and J ends were trimmed by 3 bases and 7 bases, with 14 bases remaining between them. The CDR3 loop is CASSGGDPRNEQFF. CDR3 DNA: TGTGCCAGCAGCGGGGGAGACCCTAGAAATGAGCAGTTCTTC.

By share, this clone ranks as large. The V call is TRBV29-1, the J call TRBJ2-7; maybe TRBD2 (6 bases). The CDR3 totals 14 residues. The germline V and J ends were trimmed by 7 bases and 0 bases, with 16 bases remaining between them. CDR1 SQVTM and CDR2 ANQGSEA come from the germline V gene. The CDR3 loop is CSAGDGGSSYEQYF. CDR3 DNA: TGCAGCGCGGGGGACGGTGGGAGCTCCTACGAGCAGTACTTC.